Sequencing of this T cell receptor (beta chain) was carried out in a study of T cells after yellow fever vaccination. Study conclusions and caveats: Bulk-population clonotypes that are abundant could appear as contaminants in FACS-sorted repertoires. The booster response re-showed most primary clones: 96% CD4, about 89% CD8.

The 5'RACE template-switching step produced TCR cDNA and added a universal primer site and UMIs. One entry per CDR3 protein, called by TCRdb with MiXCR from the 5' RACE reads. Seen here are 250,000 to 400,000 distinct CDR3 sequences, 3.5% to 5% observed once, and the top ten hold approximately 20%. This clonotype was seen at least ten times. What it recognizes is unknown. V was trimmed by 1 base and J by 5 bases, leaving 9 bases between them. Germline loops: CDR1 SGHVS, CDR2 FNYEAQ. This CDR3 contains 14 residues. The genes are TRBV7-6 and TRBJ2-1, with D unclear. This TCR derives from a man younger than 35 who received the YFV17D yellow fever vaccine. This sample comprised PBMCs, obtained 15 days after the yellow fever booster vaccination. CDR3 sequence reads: CASSLGMADNEQFF. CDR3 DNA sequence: TGTGCCAGCAGCTTAGGGATGGCTGACAATGAGCAGTTCTTC.